The 7 T cell receptor beta chains presented below share a single source sample, sequenced in a study of T-cell reconstitution after alpha-beta-depleted transplantation in children. Preparing the TCRbeta library involved the use of unique molecular identifiers. TCRdb ran MiXCR on the PCR reads and lists one entry per CDR3 protein. Of about 540,000 distinct CDR3 sequences detected, 25% to 30% appear once; the ten largest clones hold around a third. The specimen was PBMCs, collected before TCRalphabeta/CD19-depleted stem cell transplant. Every receptor here comes from a boy in the first two years of life with Wiskott-Aldrich syndrome, due to receive a stem cell transplant.

The chain is built from TRBV10-3 and TRBJ2-2; 10 nucleotides agree with TRBD2. V lost 5 bases to trimming and J lost 4 bases; unmatched junction nucleotides: 1. From germline, CDR1 is ENHRY and CDR2 SYGVKD. The CDR3 totals 14 residues. CDR3 nucleotide sequence: TGTGCCATCAGTCGGACTAGCGGCACCGGGGAGCTGTTTTTT. It is translated as CAISRTSGTGELFF.

This clonotype occurred many times. The V gene is TRBV7-2, the J gene TRBJ2-2; D unclear. Germline V lookup: CDR1 SGHTA, CDR2 FQGNSA. This CDR3 contains 15 residues. V lost 2 bases and J 0 bases, leaving 7 bases between the germline ends. The CDR3: CASSLTGSNTGELFF. CDR3 nucleotide sequence: TGTGCCAGCAGCTTAACGGGCTCGAACACCGGGGAGCTGTTTTTT.

This clonotype came up a few times. The rearrangement uses TRBV5-1 and TRBJ2-7; D remains ambiguous. CDR3 length equals 14 residues. Per germline, CDR1 SGHRS and CDR2 YFSETQ. Trimming left V 0 bases short and J 3 bases short, with 10 bases between. CDR3 region: CASSLGQSHYEQYF. DNA for the CDR3: TGCGCCAGCAGCTTGGGGCAGTCCCACTACGAGCAGTACTTC.

This clonotype has more than one count but fewer than ten. The chain recombines TRBV29-1 with TRBJ2-6; tentatively, D is TRBD1 (6 bases). V was shortened by 2 bases and J by 4 bases, with 12 bases between the two germline ends. The germline gives CDR1 SQVTM, CDR2 ANQGSEA. This CDR3 contains 15 residues. The CDR3 sequence is CSVETGPAGANVLTF. CDR3 coding DNA: TGCAGCGTTGAAACAGGGCCAGCGGGGGCCAACGTCCTGACTTTC.

Only a few counts were recorded for this clonotype. V and J are TRBV5-1 and TRBJ1-3; the match to TRBD1 covers 7 bases. The germline V gene encodes CDR1 SGHRS and CDR2 YFSETQ. This CDR3 comprises 15 residues. V shed 4 bases, J shed 2 bases, and the junction held 6 bases outside the gene matches. DNA for the CDR3: TGCGCCAGCAGCGAGCAGGGGGTGCCTGGAAACACCATATATTTT. It codes for CASSEQGVPGNTIYF.

This clonotype occurred a few times. The chain is built from TRBV20-1 and TRBJ2-5; D perhaps matches TRBD2 (6 bases). The V gene's germline CDR1 is DFQATT and CDR2 SNEGSKA (reference sequence). This CDR3 is built from 15 residues. The V and J ends lost 0 bases and 5 bases respectively, with 16 bases between them. In DNA form, the CDR3 reads TGCAGTGCTAGAGATAGCGGAACTAGCATGGAGACCCAGTACTTC. This gives the protein CSARDSGTSMETQYF.

This clonotype came up a few times. V gene TRBV14 combines with J gene TRBJ2-2; D might be TRBD1 (5 bases). Germline-derived CDR1 and CDR2 are SGHDN and FVKESK. There are 14 residues in the CDR3. V shed 1 base and J shed 6 bases, with 9 bases lying between them. CDR3 bases: TGTGCCAGCAGCCAAGTCAGGGTCTCCGGGGAGCTGTTTTTT. As protein: CASSQVRVSGELFF.